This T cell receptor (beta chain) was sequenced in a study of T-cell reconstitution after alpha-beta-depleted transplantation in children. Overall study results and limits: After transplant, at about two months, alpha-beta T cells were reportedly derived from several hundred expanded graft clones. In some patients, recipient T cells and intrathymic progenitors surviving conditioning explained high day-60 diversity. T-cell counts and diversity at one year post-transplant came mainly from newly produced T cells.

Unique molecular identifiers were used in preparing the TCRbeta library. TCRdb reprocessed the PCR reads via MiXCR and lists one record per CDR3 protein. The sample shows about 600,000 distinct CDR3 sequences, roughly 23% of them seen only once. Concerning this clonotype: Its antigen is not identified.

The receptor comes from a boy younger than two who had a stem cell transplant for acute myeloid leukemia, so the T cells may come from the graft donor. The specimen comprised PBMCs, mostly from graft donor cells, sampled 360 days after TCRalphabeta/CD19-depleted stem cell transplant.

CDR3 nucleotides: TGTGCCACCAGCACGGACAGGTTTGTGCCCGAGCAGTTCTTC. This translates into CATSTDRFVPEQFF. The V gene is TRBV15, the J gene TRBJ2-1; 7 bases fit TRBD1. Germline CDR1 and CDR2: LNHNV and YYDKDF (reference sequence). The V and J ends lost 4 bases and 10 bases, in that order; junction bases with no gene match: 10. CDR3 length: 14 amino acids. Variable domain in full (rest from reference TRBV15 and TRBJ2-1): DAMVIQNPRYQVTQFGKPVTLSCSQTLNHNVMYWYQQKSSQAPKLLFHYYDKDFNNEADTPDNFQSRRPNTSFCFLDIRSPGLGDTAMYLCATSTDRFVPEQFFGPGTRLTVL.